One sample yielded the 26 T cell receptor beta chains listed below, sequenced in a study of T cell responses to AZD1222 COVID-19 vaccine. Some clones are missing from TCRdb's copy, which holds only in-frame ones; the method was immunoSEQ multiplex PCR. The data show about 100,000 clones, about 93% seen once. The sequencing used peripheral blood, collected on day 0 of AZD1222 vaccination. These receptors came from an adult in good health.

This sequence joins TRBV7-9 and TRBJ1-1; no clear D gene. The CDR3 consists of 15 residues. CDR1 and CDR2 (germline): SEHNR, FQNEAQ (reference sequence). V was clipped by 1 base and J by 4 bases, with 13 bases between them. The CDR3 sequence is CASSLGSGGVTEAFF. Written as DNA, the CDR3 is TGTGCCAGCAGCTTAGGGTCGGGTGGGGTCACTGAAGCTTTCTTT.

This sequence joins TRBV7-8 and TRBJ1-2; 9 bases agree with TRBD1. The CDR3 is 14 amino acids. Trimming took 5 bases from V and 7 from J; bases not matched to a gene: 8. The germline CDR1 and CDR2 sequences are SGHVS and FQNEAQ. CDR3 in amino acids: CASSPTGQGSGYTF. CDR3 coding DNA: TGTGCCAGCAGCCCGACGGGACAGGGCTCTGGCTACACCTTC.

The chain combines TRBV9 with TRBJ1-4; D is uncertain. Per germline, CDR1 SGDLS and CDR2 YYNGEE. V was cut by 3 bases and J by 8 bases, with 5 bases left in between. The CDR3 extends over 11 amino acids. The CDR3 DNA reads TGTGCCAGCAGCGCGGGGGAAAAACTGTTTTTT. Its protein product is CASSAGEKLFF.

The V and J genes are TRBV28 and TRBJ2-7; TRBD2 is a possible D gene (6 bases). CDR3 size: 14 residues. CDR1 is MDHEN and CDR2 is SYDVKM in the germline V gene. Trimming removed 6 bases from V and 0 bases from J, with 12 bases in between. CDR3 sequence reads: CASRGGWSSYEQYF. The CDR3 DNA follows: TGTGCCAGCAGGGGGGGATGGAGCTCCTACGAGCAGTACTTC.

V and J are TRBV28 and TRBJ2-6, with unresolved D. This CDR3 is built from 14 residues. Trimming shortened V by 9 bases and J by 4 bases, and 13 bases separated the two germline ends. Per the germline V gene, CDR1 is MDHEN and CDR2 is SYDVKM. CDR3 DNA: TGTGCCAGTGGGCAATTGGCCGGGGCCAACGTCCTGACTTTC. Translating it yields CASGQLAGANVLTF. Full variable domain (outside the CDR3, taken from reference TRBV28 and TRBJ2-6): DVKVTQSSRYLVKRTGEKVFLECVQDMDHENMFWYRQDPGLGLRLIYFSYDVKMKEKGDIPEGYSVSREKKERFSLILESASTNQTSMYLCASGQLAGANVLTFGAGSRLTVL.

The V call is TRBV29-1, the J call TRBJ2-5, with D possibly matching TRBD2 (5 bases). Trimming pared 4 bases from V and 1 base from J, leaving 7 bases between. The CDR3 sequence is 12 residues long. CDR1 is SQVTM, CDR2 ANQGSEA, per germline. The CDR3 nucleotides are TGCAGCGTTGGTGGGAGCCAAGAGACCCAGTACTTC. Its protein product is CSVGGSQETQYF.

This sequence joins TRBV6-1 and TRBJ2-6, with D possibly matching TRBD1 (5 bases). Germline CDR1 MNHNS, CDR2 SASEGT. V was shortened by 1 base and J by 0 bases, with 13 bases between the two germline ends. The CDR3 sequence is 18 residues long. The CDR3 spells CASSEGGRRYSGANVLTF. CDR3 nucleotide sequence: TGTGCCAGCAGTGAAGGGGGCAGGAGATACTCTGGGGCCAACGTCCTGACTTTC.

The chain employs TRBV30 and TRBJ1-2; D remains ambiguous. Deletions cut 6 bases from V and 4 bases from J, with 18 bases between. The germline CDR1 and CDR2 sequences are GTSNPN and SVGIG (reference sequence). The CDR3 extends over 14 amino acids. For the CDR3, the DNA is TGTGCCTGCCAAAATAGGGAGGGTTTCTATGGCTACACCTTC. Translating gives CACQNREGFYGYTF. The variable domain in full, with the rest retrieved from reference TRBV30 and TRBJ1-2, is SQTIHQWPATLVQPVGSPLSLECTVEGTSNPNLYWYRQAAGRGLQLLFYSVGIGQISSEVPQNLSASRPQDRQFILSSKKLLLSDSGFYLCACQNREGFYGYTFGSGTRLTVV.

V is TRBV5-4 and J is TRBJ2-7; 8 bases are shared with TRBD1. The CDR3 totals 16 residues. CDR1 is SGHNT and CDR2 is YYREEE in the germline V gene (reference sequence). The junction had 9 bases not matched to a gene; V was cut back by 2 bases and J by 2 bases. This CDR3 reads CASSFATGTGTYEQYF. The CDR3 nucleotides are TGTGCCAGCAGCTTCGCAACCGGGACAGGAACCTACGAGCAGTACTTC. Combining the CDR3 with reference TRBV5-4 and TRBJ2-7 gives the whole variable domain ETGVTQSPTHLIKTRGQQVTLRCSSQSGHNTVSWYQQALGQGPQFIFQYYREEENGRGNFPPRFSGLQFPNYSSELNVNALELDDSALYLCASSFATGTGTYEQYFGPGTRLTVT.

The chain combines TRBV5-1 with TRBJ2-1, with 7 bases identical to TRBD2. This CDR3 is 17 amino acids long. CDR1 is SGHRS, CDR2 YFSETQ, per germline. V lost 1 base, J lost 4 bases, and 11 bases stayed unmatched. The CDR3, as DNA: TGCGCCAGCAGCTTGTTCGCGTCGGCTAGCGGTTACAATGAGCAGTTCTTC. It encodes CASSLFASASGYNEQFF.

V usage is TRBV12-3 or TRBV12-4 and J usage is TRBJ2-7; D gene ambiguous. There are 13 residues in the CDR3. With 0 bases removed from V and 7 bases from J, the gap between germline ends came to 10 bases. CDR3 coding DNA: TGTGCCAGCAGTTTAGCTGCATCCCGGGAGCAGTACTTC. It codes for CASSLAASREQYF.

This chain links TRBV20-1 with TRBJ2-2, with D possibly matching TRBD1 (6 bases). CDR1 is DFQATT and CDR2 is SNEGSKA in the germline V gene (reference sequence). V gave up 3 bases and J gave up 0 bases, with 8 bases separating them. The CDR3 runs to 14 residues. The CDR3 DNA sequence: TGCAGTGCTAGTAGACAGGCGAACACCGGGGAGCTGTTTTTT. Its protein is CSASRQANTGELFF.

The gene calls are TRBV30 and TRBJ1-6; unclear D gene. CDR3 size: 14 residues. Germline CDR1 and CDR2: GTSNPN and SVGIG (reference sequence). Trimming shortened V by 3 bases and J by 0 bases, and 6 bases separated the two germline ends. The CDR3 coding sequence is TGTGCCTGGAGCCCCGGCTCCTATAATTCACCCCTCCACTTT. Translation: CAWSPGSYNSPLHF.

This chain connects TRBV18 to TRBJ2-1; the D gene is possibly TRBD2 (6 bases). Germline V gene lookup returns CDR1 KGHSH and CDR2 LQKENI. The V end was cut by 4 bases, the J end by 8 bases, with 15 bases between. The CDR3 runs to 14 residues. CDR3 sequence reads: CASSRGTNSDEQFF. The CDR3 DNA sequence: TGTGCCAGCTCACGCGGGACGAACAGCGATGAGCAGTTCTTC.

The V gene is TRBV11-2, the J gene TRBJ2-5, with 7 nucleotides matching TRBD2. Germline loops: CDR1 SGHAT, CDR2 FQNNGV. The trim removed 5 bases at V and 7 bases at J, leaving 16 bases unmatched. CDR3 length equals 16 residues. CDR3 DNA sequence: TGTGCCAGCAGCAGATCCGCGGGAGACCCCCGGGGGACCCAGTACTTC. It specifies CASSRSAGDPRGTQYF.

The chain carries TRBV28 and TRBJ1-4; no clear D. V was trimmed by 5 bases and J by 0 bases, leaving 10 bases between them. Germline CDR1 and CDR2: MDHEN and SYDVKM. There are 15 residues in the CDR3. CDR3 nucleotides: TGTGCCAGCAGTCTGCTAACTGCAACTAATGAAAAACTGTTTTTT. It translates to CASSLLTATNEKLFF. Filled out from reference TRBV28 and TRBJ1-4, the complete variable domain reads DVKVTQSSRYLVKRTGEKVFLECVQDMDHENMFWYRQDPGLGLRLIYFSYDVKMKEKGDIPEGYSVSREKKERFSLILESASTNQTSMYLCASSLLTATNEKLFFGSGTQLSVL.

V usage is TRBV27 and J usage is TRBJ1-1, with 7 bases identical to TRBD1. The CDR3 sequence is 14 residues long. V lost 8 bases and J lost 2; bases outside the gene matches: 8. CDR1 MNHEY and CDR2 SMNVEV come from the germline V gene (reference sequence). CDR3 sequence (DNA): TGTGCCAGCCGGGACAGTTGGGGTAACACTGAAGCTTTCTTT. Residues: CASRDSWGNTEAFF.

This CDR3 is CASRRGGGTDTQYF. The CDR3 coding sequence is TGTGCCAGCAGGCGGGGGGGCGGCACAGATACGCAGTATTTT. V is TRBV6-5 and J is TRBJ2-3, with TRBD2 matching over 9 bases. Germline V lookup: CDR1 MNHEY, CDR2 SVGAGI. The CDR3 runs to 14 residues. J was trimmed by 1 base and V by 6 bases; bases with no gene match: 2.

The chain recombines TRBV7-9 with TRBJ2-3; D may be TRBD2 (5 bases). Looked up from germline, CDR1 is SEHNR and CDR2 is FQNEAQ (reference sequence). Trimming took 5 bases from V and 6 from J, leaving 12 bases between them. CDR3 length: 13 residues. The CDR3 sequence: CASSPDRRDTQYF. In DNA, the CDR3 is TGTGCCAGCAGCCCCGATCGGAGGGATACGCAGTATTTT.

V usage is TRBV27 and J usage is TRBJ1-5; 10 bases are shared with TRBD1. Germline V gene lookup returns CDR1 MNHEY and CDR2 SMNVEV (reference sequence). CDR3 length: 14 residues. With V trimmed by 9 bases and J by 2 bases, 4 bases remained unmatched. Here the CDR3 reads CASSGTGGNQPQHF. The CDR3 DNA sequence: TGTGCCAGTTCCGGGACAGGGGGCAATCAGCCCCAGCATTTT.

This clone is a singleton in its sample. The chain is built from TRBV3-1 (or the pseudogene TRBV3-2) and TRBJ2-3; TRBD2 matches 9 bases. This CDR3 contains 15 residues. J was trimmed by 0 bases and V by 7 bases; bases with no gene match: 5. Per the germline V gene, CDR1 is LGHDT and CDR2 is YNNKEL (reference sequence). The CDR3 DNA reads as TGTGCCAGCATTCCGGCGGGAGGGAGCACAGATACGCAGTATTTT. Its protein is CASIPAGGSTDTQYF.

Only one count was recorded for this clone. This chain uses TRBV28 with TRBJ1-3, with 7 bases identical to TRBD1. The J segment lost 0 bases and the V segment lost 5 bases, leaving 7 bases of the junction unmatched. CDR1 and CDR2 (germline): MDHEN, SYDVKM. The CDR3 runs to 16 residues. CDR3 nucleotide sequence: TGTGCCAGCAGTGGGGGACAGTCATACTCTGGAAACACCATATATTTT. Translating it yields CASSGGQSYSGNTIYF.

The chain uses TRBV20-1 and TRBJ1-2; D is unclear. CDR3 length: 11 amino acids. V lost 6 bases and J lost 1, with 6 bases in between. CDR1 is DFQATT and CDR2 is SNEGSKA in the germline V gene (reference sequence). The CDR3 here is CSAYVNYGYTF. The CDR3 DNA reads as TGCAGTGCATATGTTAACTATGGCTACACCTTC.

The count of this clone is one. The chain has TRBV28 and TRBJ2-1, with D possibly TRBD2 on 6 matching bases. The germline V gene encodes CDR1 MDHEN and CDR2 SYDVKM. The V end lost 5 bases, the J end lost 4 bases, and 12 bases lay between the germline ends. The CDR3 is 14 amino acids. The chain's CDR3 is CASSPPGGYNEQFF. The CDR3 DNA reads TGTGCCAGCAGTCCCCCCGGGGGTTACAATGAGCAGTTCTTC.

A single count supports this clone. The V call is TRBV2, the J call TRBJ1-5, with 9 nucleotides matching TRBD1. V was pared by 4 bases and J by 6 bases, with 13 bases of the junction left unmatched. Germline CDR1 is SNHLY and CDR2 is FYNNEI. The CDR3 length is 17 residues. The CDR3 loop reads CASSGPPTGGFSQPQHF. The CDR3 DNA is TGTGCCAGCAGTGGCCCCCCGACAGGGGGATTTAGTCAGCCCCAGCATTTT.

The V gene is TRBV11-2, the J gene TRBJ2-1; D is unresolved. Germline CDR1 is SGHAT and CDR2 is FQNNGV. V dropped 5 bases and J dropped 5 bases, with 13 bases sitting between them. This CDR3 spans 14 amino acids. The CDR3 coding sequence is TGTGCCAGCAGCAGGACGGTCCTACACAATGAGCAGTTCTTC. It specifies CASSRTVLHNEQFF.